Below are 8 T cell receptor beta chains sequenced from a single sample in a study of blood T cell repertoires in COVID-19. Clones were sequenced by immunoSEQ multiplex PCR, and TCRdb holds only the in-frame ones, with some missing. The sample carries nearly 200,000 clones, around four fifths recorded once. What was sequenced was peripheral blood. These receptors were obtained from a man between 60 and 75 years old with COVID-19, enrolled during active disease.

V and J are TRBV6-6 and TRBJ2-5; weak D call: TRBD1 (6 bases). CDR3 length equals 15 residues. Germline V gene data show CDR1 as MNHNY and CDR2 as SVGAGI (reference sequence). Trimming removed 6 bases from V and 5 bases from J, with 19 bases in between. DNA of the CDR3: TGTGCCAGCAGCTCTTACTACAGGGCGAAGGAGACCCAGTACTTC. Translation gives CASSSYYRAKETQYF.

The gene calls are TRBV11-2 and TRBJ1-2; D not resolved. The CDR3 sequence is 13 residues long. CDR1 SGHAT and CDR2 FQNNGV come from the germline V gene. V was pared by 2 bases and J by 1 base, with 5 bases between. CDR3 protein: CASSLTDNYGYTF. Written as DNA, the CDR3 is TGTGCCAGCAGCTTAACAGATAACTATGGCTACACCTTC.

This chain uses TRBV6-5 with TRBJ1-6; no reliable D call. The V gene's germline CDR1 is MNHEY and CDR2 SVGAGI. The CDR3 covers 13 residues. V was trimmed by 6 bases and J by 9 bases, leaving 12 bases between them. For the CDR3, the DNA is TGTGCCAGCAGAGGAGTGAAGGCTTCACCCCTCCACTTT. Translated: CASRGVKASPLHF.

The V gene is TRBV2, the J gene TRBJ1-5, with D possibly being TRBD1 (5 bases). This CDR3 has 13 amino acids. The V gene's germline CDR1 is SNHLY and CDR2 FYNNEI. The V end lost 4 bases, the J end lost 5 bases, and 9 bases lay between the germline ends. CDR3 DNA sequence: TGTGCCAGCAGTGGGACGGGGGATCAGCCCCAGCATTTT. This codes for CASSGTGDQPQHF.

The DNA of the CDR3 is TGTGCCACCAGTGATCCCAAATGGCAGGGAATCCAGGAAAAACTGTTTTTT. It encodes CATSDPKWQGIQEKLFF. The V and J genes are TRBV24-1 and TRBJ1-4; TRBD1 is a possible D gene (5 bases). Germline CDR1 is KGHDR and CDR2 is SFDVKD. This CDR3 has 17 residues. Deletions cut 3 bases from V and 8 bases from J, with 21 bases between.

This rearrangement joins TRBV3-1 (or the pseudogene TRBV3-2) to TRBJ2-4; D ambiguous. Germline values: CDR1 LGHDT, CDR2 YNNKEL (reference sequence). The V gene lost 4 bases and the J gene lost 10 bases, with 8 bases spanning the gap. The CDR3 extends over 11 amino acids. The CDR3 DNA reads TGTGCCAGCAGCCCAGGATCAATTCAGTACTTC. Amino acids: CASSPGSIQYF.

The rearrangement joins TRBV7-9 to TRBJ1-2; no definite D call. Germline-derived CDR1 and CDR2 are SEHNR and FQNEAQ (reference sequence). The V end lost 1 base, the J end lost 3 bases, and 9 bases lay between the germline ends. The CDR3 is 14 residues long. The CDR3 sequence is CASSLGAGDYGYTF. CDR3 DNA: TGTGCCAGCAGCTTAGGAGCCGGGGACTATGGCTACACCTTC.

CDR3 in DNA: TGCGCCAGCAACCAGGGTACTGAAGCTTTCTTT. Translating it yields CASNQGTEAFF. The J gene is TRBJ1-1, the V gene TRBV5-1, with D possibly being TRBD1 (5 bases). The CDR3 covers 11 residues. Between the trimmed V and J ends, which lost 6 bases and 5 bases, there was a span of 8 bases. The germline V gene encodes CDR1 SGHRS and CDR2 YFSETQ.